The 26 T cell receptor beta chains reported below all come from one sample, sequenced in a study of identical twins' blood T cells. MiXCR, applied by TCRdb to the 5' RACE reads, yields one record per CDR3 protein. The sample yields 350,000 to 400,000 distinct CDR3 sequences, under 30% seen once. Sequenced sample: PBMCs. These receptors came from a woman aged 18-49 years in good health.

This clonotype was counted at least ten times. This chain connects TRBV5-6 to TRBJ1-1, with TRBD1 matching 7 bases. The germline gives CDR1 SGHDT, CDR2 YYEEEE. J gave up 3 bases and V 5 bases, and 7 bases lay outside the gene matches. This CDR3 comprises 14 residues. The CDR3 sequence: CASRRRQGDTEAFF. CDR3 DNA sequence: TGTGCCAGCAGACGAAGGCAGGGGGACACTGAAGCTTTCTTT.

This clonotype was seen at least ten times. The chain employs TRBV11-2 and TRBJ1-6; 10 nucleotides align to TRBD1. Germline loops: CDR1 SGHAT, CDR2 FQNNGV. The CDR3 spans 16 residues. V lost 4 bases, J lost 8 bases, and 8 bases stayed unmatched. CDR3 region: CASSSSQTGGHSPLHF. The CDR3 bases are TGTGCCAGCAGCTCATCACAGACAGGGGGCCATTCACCCCTCCACTTT.

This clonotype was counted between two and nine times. For the CDR3, the DNA is TGCGCCAGCAGCTTGGAGGCGGTACCCTACGAGCAGTACTTC. The encoded protein is CASSLEAVPYEQYF. The gene calls are TRBV5-1 and TRBJ2-7; D call uncertain. The V end lost 0 bases, the J end lost 2 bases, and 9 bases lay between the germline ends. Per germline, CDR1 SGHRS and CDR2 YFSETQ. The CDR3 covers 14 residues.

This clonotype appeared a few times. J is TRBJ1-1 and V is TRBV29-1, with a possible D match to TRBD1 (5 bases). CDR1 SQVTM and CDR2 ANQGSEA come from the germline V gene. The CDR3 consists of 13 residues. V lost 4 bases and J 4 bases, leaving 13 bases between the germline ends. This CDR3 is CSVVAQATTEAFF. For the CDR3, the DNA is TGCAGCGTTGTGGCACAGGCGACCACTGAAGCTTTCTTT.

CDR3 DNA sequence: TGCGCCAGCAGTCTCGGGGCAGACGTAAATCAGCCCCAGCATTTT. This codes for CASSLGADVNQPQHF. This chain uses TRBV23-1 with TRBJ1-5; perhaps TRBD1 as D (5 bases). TRBV23-1 is classed as an ORF, of uncertain function. Trimming cost V 4 bases and J 4 bases, with 14 bases left between them. This CDR3 is 15 amino acids long.

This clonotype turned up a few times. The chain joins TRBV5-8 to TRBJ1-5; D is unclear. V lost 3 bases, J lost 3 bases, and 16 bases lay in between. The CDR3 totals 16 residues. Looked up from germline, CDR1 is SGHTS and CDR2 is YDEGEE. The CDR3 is CASSSRYDRSNQPQHF. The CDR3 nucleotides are TGTGCCAGCAGCTCCCGATACGACCGATCCAATCAGCCCCAGCATTTT.

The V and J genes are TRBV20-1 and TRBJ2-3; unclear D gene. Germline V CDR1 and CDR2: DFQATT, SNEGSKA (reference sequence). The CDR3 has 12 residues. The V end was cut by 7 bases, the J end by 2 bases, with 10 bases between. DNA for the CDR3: TGCAGTGGCCTACCGCACACAGATACGCAGTATTTT. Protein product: CSGLPHTDTQYF.

In nucleotides, the CDR3 is TGCAGTGCTAGAAACCCAGGAGGATTCTATGGCTACACCTTC. Amino acids: CSARNPGGFYGYTF. The chain employs TRBV20-1 and TRBJ1-2; no firm D call. In germline, CDR1 is DFQATT, CDR2 SNEGSKA (reference sequence). The CDR3 has 14 residues. V lost 2 bases, J lost 4 bases, and 14 bases lay in between.

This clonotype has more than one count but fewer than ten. Written as DNA, the CDR3 is TGCGCCAGCAGGCTTCTACAGGGTTACTATGGCTACACCTTC. It is translated as CASRLLQGYYGYTF. The genes are TRBV5-1 and TRBJ1-2; possible D gene TRBD1, 6 bases. This CDR3 has 14 residues. V was shortened by 5 bases and J by 3 bases, with 14 bases between the two germline ends. CDR1 SGHRS and CDR2 YFSETQ come from the germline V gene.

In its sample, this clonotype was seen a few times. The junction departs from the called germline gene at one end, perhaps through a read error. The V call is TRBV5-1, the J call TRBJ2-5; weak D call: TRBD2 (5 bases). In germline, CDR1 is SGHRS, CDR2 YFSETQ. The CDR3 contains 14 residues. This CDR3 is CASSLVSGSETQYF. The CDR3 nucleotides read TGCGCCAGCAGTTTGGTTTCGGGATCGGAGACCCAGTACTTC.

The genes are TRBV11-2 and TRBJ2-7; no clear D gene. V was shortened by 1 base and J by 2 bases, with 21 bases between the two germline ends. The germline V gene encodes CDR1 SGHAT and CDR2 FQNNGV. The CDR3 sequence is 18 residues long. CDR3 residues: CASSLVKHSSGEPYEQYF. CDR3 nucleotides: TGTGCCAGCAGCTTAGTCAAGCATTCGTCAGGAGAACCCTACGAGCAGTACTTC.

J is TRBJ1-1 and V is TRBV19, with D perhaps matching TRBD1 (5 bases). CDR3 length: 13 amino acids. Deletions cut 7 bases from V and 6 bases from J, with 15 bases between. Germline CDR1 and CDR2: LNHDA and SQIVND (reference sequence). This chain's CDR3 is CASNFGGLSEAFF. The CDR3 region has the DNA TGTGCCAGTAATTTTGGGGGATTGTCTGAAGCTTTCTTT.

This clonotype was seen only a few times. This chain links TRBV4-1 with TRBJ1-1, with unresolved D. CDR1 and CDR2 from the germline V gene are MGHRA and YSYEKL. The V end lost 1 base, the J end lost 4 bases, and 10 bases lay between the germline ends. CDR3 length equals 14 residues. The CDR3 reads CASSQAWGGTEAFF. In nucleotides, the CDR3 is TGCGCCAGCAGCCAAGCATGGGGAGGCACTGAAGCTTTCTTT.

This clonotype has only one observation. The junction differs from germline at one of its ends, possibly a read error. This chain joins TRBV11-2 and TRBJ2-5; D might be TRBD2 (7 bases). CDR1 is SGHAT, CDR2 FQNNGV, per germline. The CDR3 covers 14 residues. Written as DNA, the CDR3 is TGTGCCAGCAGCCCGGCGGGGGCCCAAGAGACCCATTACTTC. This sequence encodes CASSPAGAQETHYF.

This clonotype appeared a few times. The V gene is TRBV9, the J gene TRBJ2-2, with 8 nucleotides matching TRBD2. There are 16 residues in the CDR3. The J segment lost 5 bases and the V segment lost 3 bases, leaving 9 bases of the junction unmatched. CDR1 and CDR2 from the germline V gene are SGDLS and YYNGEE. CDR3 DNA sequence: TGTGCCAGCAGCGGTATACTAGCGGCGAGTACCGGGGAGCTGTTTTTT. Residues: CASSGILAASTGELFF.

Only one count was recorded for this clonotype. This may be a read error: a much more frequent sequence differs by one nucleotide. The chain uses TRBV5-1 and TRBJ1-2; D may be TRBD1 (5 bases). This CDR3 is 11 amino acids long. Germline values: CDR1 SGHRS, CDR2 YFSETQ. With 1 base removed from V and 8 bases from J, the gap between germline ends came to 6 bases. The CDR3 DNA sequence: TGCGCCAGCAGCTTGAAGGGGGGCTACACCTTC. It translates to CASSLKGGYTF.

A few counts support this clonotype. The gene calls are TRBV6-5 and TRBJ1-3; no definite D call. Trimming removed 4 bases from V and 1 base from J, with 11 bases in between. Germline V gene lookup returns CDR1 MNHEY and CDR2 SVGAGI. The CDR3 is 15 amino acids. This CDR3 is CASSSSASSGNTIYF. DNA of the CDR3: TGTGCCAGCAGTTCGAGCGCCAGTTCTGGAAACACCATATATTTT.

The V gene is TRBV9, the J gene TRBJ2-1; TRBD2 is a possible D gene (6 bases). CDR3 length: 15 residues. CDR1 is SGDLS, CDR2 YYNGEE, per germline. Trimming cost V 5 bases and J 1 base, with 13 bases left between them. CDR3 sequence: CASSPGGGSYNEQFF. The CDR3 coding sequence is TGTGCCAGCAGTCCCGGTGGGGGGTCCTACAATGAGCAGTTCTTC.

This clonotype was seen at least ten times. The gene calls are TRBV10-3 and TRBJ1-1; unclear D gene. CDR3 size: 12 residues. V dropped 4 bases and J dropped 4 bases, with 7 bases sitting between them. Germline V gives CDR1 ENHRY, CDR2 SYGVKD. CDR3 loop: CAISVSATEAFF. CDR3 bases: TGTGCCATCAGTGTTTCGGCCACTGAAGCTTTCTTT.

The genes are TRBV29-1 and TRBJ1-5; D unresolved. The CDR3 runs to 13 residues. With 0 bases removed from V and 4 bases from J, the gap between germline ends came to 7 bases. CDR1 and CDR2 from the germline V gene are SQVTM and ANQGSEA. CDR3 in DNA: TGCAGCGTTGAAGAGGGAGCAAATCAGCCCCAGCATTTT. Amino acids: CSVEEGANQPQHF.

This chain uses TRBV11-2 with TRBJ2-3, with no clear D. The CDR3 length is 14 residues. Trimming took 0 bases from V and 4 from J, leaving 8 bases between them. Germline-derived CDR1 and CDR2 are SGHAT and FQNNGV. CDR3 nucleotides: TGTGCCAGCAGCTTAGATCAAAGCGCAGATACGCAGTATTTT. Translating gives CASSLDQSADTQYF.

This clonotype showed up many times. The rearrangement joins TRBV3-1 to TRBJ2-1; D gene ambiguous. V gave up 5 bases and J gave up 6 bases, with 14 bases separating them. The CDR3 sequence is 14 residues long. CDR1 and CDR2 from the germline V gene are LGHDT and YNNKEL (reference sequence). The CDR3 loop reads CASSARALSNEQFF. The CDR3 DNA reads TGTGCCAGCAGCGCTCGAGCGCTTAGCAATGAGCAGTTCTTC.

CDR3 bases: TGTGCCATCAGTGAGTCTACAGGAGATACGCAGTATTTT. Protein sequence: CAISESTGDTQYF. V usage is TRBV10-3 and J usage is TRBJ2-3; D is possibly TRBD1 (5 bases). This CDR3 spans 13 amino acids. V was pared by 0 bases and J by 5 bases, with 6 bases between. Germline V gives CDR1 ENHRY, CDR2 SYGVKD.

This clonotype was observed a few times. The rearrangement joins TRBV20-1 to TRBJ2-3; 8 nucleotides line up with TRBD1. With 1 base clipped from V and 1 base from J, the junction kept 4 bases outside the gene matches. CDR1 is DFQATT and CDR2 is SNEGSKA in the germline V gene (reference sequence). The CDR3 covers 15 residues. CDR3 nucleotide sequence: TGCAGTGCTAGAGGAGGACAGGGCGGCACAGATACGCAGTATTTT. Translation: CSARGGQGGTDTQYF.

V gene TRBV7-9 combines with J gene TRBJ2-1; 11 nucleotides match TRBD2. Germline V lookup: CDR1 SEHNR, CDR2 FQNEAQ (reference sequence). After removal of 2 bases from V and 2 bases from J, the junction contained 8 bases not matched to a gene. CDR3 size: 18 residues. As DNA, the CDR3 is TGTGCCAGCAGCTTACCCCCACGACTAGCGGGGACCTACAATGAGCAGTTCTTC. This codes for CASSLPPRLAGTYNEQFF.

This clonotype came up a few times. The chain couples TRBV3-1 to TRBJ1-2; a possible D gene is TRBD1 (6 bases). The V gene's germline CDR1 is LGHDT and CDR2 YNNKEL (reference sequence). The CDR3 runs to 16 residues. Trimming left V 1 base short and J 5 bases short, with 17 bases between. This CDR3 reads CASSQGPYRVDYGYTF. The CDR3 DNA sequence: TGTGCCAGCAGCCAAGGACCGTACAGGGTAGATTATGGCTACACCTTC.